This TCR beta chain was found in a study of blood T cell repertoires in COVID-19. Study overall: Acute-phase and convalescent COVID-19 samples originated in the United States, Italy and Spain. PBMCs, B-cell-depleted T cells, or T cells were the source of the cDNA or gDNA that made up the material.

Here immunoSEQ multiplex PCR was the method, and the copy in TCRdb shows in-frame clones only, minus some. Among fewer than 200,000 clones listed, 80% to 90% were seen once. This CDR3 spans 18 amino acids. J lost 2 bases, V lost 3 bases, and 13 bases had no gene match. The V gene's germline CDR1 is SGDLS and CDR2 YYNGEE. V usage is TRBV9 and J usage is TRBJ2-3, with 9 bases that match TRBD2. The sample was PBMCs or T cells enriched from blood (not recorded which). The TCR comes from a man between 50 and 59 years old who had recovered from COVID-19. Written as DNA, the CDR3 is TGTGCCAGCAGCGCCCGAGGGGGGGCTAGCGGGATCACAGATACGCAGTATTTT. Protein product: CASSARGGASGITDTQYF.